Sequencing of this T cell receptor beta chain was carried out in a study of blood T cell repertoires in COVID-19 (dated by TCRdb to 2018 to 2021). With respect to the entire study: Collaborator samples came from the United States, Italy and Spain and covered acute and convalescent phases of COVID-19. The material from the prospective study consisted of cDNA or gDNA derived from T cells, B-cell-depleted T cells, or PBMCs. Deeply sampled blood TCRbeta repertoires from subjects exposed to, actively infected with, or recovered from COVID-19 were included in the dataset. A freely available public database, intended as a resource for researchers studying the immune response to SARS-CoV-2, is where the repertoires were released. The samples were drawn from two sources: the first 160 participants of the ongoing ImmuneRACE study, and 950 to 1,500 subjects contributed by 6 global collaborators. Sample metadata almost always included a de-identified subject ID, COVID-19 status, age in years and sex. Where available, HLA class I and class II types were taken from metadata supplied by the sample provider and were not determined by assay-based typing. The research as a whole found: Clinical and demographic metadata were provided uncurated, with the amount varying by source and participant.

Whole blood was collected in K2EDTA tubes by collaborating institutions according to the institutions' own protocols. For TCRbeta analysis, collaborator samples were shipped as frozen whole blood, as isolated PBMCs, or as DNA extracted from either sample type. TCRbeta CDR3 regions were amplified from genomic DNA by means of the immunoSEQ Assay, a bias-controlled multiplex PCR. Under the source paper's analysis protocol: The number of nucleated cells in each sample was estimated by amplification of reference gene primers within the assay. To quantify the absolute abundance of each unique TCRbeta CDR3 rearrangement, sequence reads were collapsed and filtered. For each sample, productive Simpson clonality was calculated by taking the square root of Simpson's diversity index across productive rearrangements. TCRdb re-hosts the immuneACCESS table, in-frame sequences only. Its copies lack some clones; in the studies checked, an unresolved V gene accounts for under half of them, and the cause for the rest is not known. From that table come the V and J calls and clone size; the DNA was used to work out D and trimming. The sample yields about 230,000 clones; 65% to 85% were counted once. Roughly 5.8% of the sample is taken by the ten largest.

V lost 3 bases and J lost 7 bases, and the count of bases not matched to a germline gene is 4. Including the terminal cysteine and phenylalanine, the CDR3 comprises 14 residues. The only DNA kept is the CDR3, 42 bases in frame from the first base. CDR1 and CDR2 were assigned from the germline V gene as MDHEN and SYDVKM. Comments on this clone: Its antigen is not yet known. The sample holds no much larger clone one base away, and base qualities are not on file.

The TCR was taken from a man at least 80 years old with acute or convalescent COVID-19. The chain links TRBV28 with TRBJ1-4, with 8 middle bases fitting TRBD1. The sequenced sample consisted of peripheral blood. CDR3 protein: CASSFQGASEKLFF. In nucleotide form, the sequence is TGTGCCAGCAGTTTTCAGGGGGCAAGTGAAAAACTGTTTTTT.